The T cell receptor (beta chain) described here comes from a study of tumor and adjacent non-tumor tissue in lung cancer. TCRbeta libraries were built with three rounds of nested PCR, modified from ARM-PCR. Each CDR3 protein is one row after TCRdb ran MiXCR on the multiplex PCR reads. This sample yields around 99,000 distinct CDR3 sequences, of which about 75% are seen a single time; 37% belongs to the top ten. This clonotype was seen a few times. Its target is unknown. Since a much larger clone is just one base distant, this may be a read error. The template was RNA from unsorted bulk tissue. Study-level findings and limits: Significantly higher TCR diversity was found in tumor than normal lung. In normal lung, the top 100 clones were significantly more dominant than in tumor.

The CDR3 totals 14 residues. Per germline, CDR1 DFQATT and CDR2 SNEGSKA (reference sequence). V usage is TRBV20-1 and J usage is TRBJ2-3; D unclear. The sequencing sample was made of lung tumor tissue. The receptor was derived from an older woman with non-small cell lung cancer. CDR3 residues: CSARDFYRTDMQYF. The CDR3 bases are TGCAGTGCTAGAGATTTTTACCGCACAGATATGCAGTATTTT.